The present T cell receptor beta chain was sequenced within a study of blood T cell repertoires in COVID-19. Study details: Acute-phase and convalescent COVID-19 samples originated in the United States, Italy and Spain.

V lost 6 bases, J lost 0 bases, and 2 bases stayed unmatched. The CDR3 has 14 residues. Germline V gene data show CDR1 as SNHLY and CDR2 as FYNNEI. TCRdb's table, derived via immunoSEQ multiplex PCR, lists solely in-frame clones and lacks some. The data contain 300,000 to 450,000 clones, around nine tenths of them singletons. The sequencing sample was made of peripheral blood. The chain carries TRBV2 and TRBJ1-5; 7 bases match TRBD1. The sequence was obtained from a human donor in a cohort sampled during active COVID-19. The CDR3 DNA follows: TGTGCCAGCAGCCACAGGGGTAGCAATCAGCCCCAGCATTTT. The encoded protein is CASSHRGSNQPQHF.